This paragraph reports one TCR beta chain. Its antigen is not identified. The germline gives CDR1 SNHLY, CDR2 FYNNEI. V lost 6 bases and J 2 bases, leaving 13 bases between the germline ends. The CDR3 totals 15 residues. Although they were nominally healthy when sampled, donors likely had unrecorded immune exposures. Researchers ran the PCR with 60 Vbeta and 13 Jbeta primers. Generated by immunoSEQ multiplex PCR, the TCRdb table keeps only in-frame clones and is missing some. The sample records more than 110,000 clones, around 77% being singletons. This entry belongs to a study of cytomegalovirus exposure and HLA in healthy donors. General study results and limits: An analysis done earlier found most TCR beta V segments productive about 87% or about 30% of the time. Researchers reported in a later analysis that common viral pathogens appeared linked to several top clusters.

The specimen sequenced was PBMCs. This TCR was sampled from a man aged 18-30 years in good health and CMV-seronegative. The chain carries TRBV2 and TRBJ1-4; no reliable D call. As DNA, the CDR3 is TGTGCCAGCAGGAGGCTCAGGACTACTAATGAAAAACTGTTTTTT. This codes for CASRRLRTTNEKLFF.